These 18 T cell receptor beta chains originate from one sample sequenced in a study of shared clonotypes between healthy human individuals. The table came from immunoSEQ multiplex PCR; TCRdb's copy has only in-frame clones and leaves some out. In the table there are 2 million to 2.5 million clones, approximately 95% of which are singletons. Sequenced input: naive CD4+ T cells from PBMCs. The subset here: CD45RA+ positively selected. The receptors were gathered from a man younger than 30 in good health. Some clones in this sample may be carry-over from other donors' samples.

This clone showed up just once. This sequence joins TRBV5-1 and TRBJ1-2; D may be TRBD1 (5 bases). Trimming left V 4 bases short and J 4 bases short, with 11 bases between. Germline V lookup: CDR1 SGHRS, CDR2 YFSETQ. CDR3 length: 13 residues. The CDR3 DNA reads TGCGCCAGCAGCCCGCGCGACAGCTATGGCTACACCTTC. It codes for CASSPRDSYGYTF.

The chain uses TRBV5-1 and TRBJ2-3; 8 bases agree with TRBD2. CDR3 length: 16 residues. V gave up 4 bases and J gave up 0 bases; unmatched junction bases: 7. The germline CDR1 and CDR2 sequences are SGHRS and YFSETQ. The CDR3 region has the DNA TGCGCCAGCAGCCCGAGCGGGAGCTACAGCACAGATACGCAGTATTTT. The encoded protein is CASSPSGSYSTDTQYF.

This clone appeared a single time. J is TRBJ1-2 and V is TRBV6-5; D gene ambiguous. This CDR3 is 16 amino acids long. Trimming left V 2 bases short and J 0 bases short, with 13 bases between. Germline CDR1 is MNHEY and CDR2 is SVGAGI. CDR3 amino acids: CASSYGERSANYGYTF. The CDR3 DNA reads TGTGCCAGCAGTTACGGAGAGAGGTCGGCTAACTATGGCTACACCTTC.

The genes are TRBV7-9 and TRBJ1-5; possibly TRBD1 for D (5 bases). CDR1 and CDR2 from the germline V gene are SEHNR and FQNEAQ (reference sequence). V was cut by 6 bases and J by 5 bases, with 14 bases left in between. The CDR3 has 14 amino acids. CDR3 loop: CASSYGAGDQPQHF. The CDR3 nucleotides read TGTGCCAGCAGTTACGGGGCCGGGGATCAGCCCCAGCATTTT.

This clone was picked up a small number of times. Additional DNA sequences in this sample encode the identical CDR3. The V and J genes are TRBV11-2 and TRBJ1-1, with D uncertain. CDR3 length: 13 residues. The germline V gene encodes CDR1 SGHAT and CDR2 FQNNGV. Trimming took off 1 base at V and 2 bases at J, with 5 bases between the two ends. CDR3: CASSLVPNTEAFF. The CDR3, as DNA: TGTGCCAGCAGCTTAGTGCCCAACACTGAAGCTTTCTTT.

The sample holds one count of this clone. The chain carries TRBV18 and TRBJ1-1; D is undetermined. V dropped 1 base and J dropped 2 bases, with 14 bases sitting between them. The CDR3 is 16 residues long. CDR1 and CDR2 from the germline V gene are KGHSH and LQKENI. The CDR3 DNA is TGTGCCAGCTCACCACGGGCAGGATCTTTAAACACTGAAGCTTTCTTT. This codes for CASSPRAGSLNTEAFF.

The chain is built from TRBV4-3 and TRBJ2-7; tentatively, D is TRBD1 (5 bases). The CDR3 has 15 amino acids. Trimming took 0 bases from V and 0 from J, leaving 9 bases between them. CDR1 is LGHNA and CDR2 is YSLEER in the germline V gene. The DNA for the CDR3 is TGCGCCAGCAGCCAAGAGGGGCAGAGCTCCTACGAGCAGTACTTC. This sequence encodes CASSQEGQSSYEQYF.

The J gene is TRBJ2-7, the V gene TRBV6-1, with D possibly called TRBD1 or TRBD2 (5 bases each). Trimming removed 0 bases at V and 2 bases at J, with 17 bases between. The germline gives CDR1 MNHNS, CDR2 SASEGT. This CDR3 comprises 17 residues. The CDR3 here is CASSEAKWGNNPYEQYF. The CDR3 coding sequence is TGTGCCAGCAGTGAAGCGAAATGGGGGAATAATCCCTACGAGCAGTACTTC.

This sequence joins TRBV28 and TRBJ2-5, with 10 bases fitting TRBD2. This CDR3 is built from 15 residues. V was clipped by 8 bases and J by 2 bases; unmatched bases: 8. The V gene's germline CDR1 is MDHEN and CDR2 SYDVKM. In DNA, the CDR3 is TGTGCCAGCTTTTCTAGCGGGAGCACTCAAGAGACCCAGTACTTC. It codes for CASFSSGSTQETQYF.

CDR3 amino acids: CACAIGTQGIGGYTF. The CDR3 DNA reads as TGTGCCTGCGCGATTGGTACACAGGGAATTGGTGGCTACACCTTC. This chain connects TRBV30 to TRBJ1-2, with D maybe TRBD1 (6 bases). Germline V gene data show CDR1 as GTSNPN and CDR2 as SVGIG (reference sequence). Trimming pared 6 bases from V and 7 bases from J, leaving 24 bases between. This CDR3 comprises 15 residues.

A word on this clone: This sample includes further DNA sequences coding for the same CDR3. The gene calls are TRBV6-6 and TRBJ2-1; no definite D call. CDR3 length equals 15 residues. Trimming removed 2 bases at V and 1 base at J, with 9 bases between. CDR1 MNHNY and CDR2 SVGAGI come from the germline V gene (reference sequence). CDR3 amino acids: CASSYRADSYNEQFF. DNA of the CDR3: TGTGCCAGCAGTTACAGGGCGGATTCCTACAATGAGCAGTTCTTC.

The chain links TRBV28 to TRBJ1-2; TRBD1 agrees at 7 bases. The CDR3 spans 17 residues. The germline gives CDR1 MDHEN, CDR2 SYDVKM. Trimming removed 5 bases from V and 3 bases from J; junction bases left unmatched: 15. CDR3 residues: CASSLGSGGINYYGYTF. The CDR3 DNA reads TGTGCCAGCAGTCTCGGTTCAGGGGGGATAAACTACTATGGCTACACCTTC.

CDR3 sequence reads: CATSVGAGNQPQHF. For the CDR3, the DNA is TGTGCCACCAGCGTGGGGGCTGGGAATCAGCCCCAGCATTTT. J is TRBJ1-5 and V is TRBV15; D is possibly TRBD1 (6 bases). This CDR3 spans 14 amino acids. Trimming removed 5 bases from V and 4 bases from J, with 12 bases in between. Germline assignment: CDR1 LNHNV and CDR2 YYDKDF (reference sequence).

V gene TRBV7-3 combines with J gene TRBJ2-5; 13 nucleotides agree with TRBD2. The CDR3 is 16 amino acids. Germline CDR1 SGHTA, CDR2 FQGTGA. With V trimmed by 4 bases and J by 4 bases, 6 bases remained unmatched. This chain's CDR3 is CASSSTSGRALETQYF. CDR3 bases: TGTGCCAGCAGCTCCACTAGCGGGAGGGCCCTAGAGACCCAGTACTTC.

This chain uses TRBV30 with TRBJ1-5, with no clear D. Germline V gives CDR1 GTSNPN, CDR2 SVGIG (reference sequence). This CDR3 has 13 amino acids. Between the trimmed V and J ends, which lost 1 base and 3 bases, there was a span of 7 bases. The CDR3 DNA reads TGTGCCTGGAGTGCGACACTCAATCAGCCCCAGCATTTT. Encoded protein: CAWSATLNQPQHF.

Written as DNA, the CDR3 is TGTGCCAGCAGTGACCTGGGACAGGGGGCTGGCGAGCAGTACTTC. Protein sequence: CASSDLGQGAGEQYF. The rearrangement joins TRBV2 to TRBJ2-7; 12 bases map to TRBD1. V was pared by 3 bases and J by 6 bases, with 6 bases of the junction left unmatched. The germline CDR1 and CDR2 sequences are SNHLY and FYNNEI. The CDR3 sequence is 15 residues long. Looking up the rest from reference TRBV2 and TRBJ2-7 gives the full variable domain: EPEVTQTPSHQVTQMGQEVILRCVPISNHLYFYWYRQILGQKVEFLVSFYNNEISEKSEIFDDQFSVERPDGSNFTLKIRSTKLEDSAMYFCASSDLGQGAGEQYFGPGTRLTVT.

The chain carries TRBV19 and TRBJ2-1; TRBD2 matches 7 bases. Germline CDR1 is LNHDA and CDR2 is SQIVND (reference sequence). Trimming removed 1 base from V and 6 bases from J; junction bases left unmatched: 9. The CDR3 loop spans 16 amino acids. CDR3 coding DNA: TGTGCCAGTAGTATAGCGGTAGCGGGTATGACCAATGAGCAGTTCTTC. It translates to CASSIAVAGMTNEQFF.

This chain's CDR3 is CSVDASGSTDTQYF. Here the CDR3 DNA reads TGCAGCGTTGACGCTAGCGGGAGCACAGATACGCAGTATTTT. The chain joins TRBV29-1 to TRBJ2-3; 8 bases align to TRBD2. CDR1 is SQVTM and CDR2 is ANQGSEA in the germline V gene. The CDR3 runs 14 residues. V shed 3 bases and J 0 bases; nucleotides not matched to a gene: 2.